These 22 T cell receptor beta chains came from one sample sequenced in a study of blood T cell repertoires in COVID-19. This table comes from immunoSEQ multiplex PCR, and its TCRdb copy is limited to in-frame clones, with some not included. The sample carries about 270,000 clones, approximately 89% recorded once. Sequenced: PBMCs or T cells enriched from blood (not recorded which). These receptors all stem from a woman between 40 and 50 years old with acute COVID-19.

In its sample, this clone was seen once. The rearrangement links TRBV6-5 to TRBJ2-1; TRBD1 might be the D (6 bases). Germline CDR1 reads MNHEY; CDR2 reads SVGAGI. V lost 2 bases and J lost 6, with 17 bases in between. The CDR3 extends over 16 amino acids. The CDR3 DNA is TGTGCCAGCAGTTACCCCAGCAGGGGAATCGGCAATGAGCAGTTCTTC. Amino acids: CASSYPSRGIGNEQFF.

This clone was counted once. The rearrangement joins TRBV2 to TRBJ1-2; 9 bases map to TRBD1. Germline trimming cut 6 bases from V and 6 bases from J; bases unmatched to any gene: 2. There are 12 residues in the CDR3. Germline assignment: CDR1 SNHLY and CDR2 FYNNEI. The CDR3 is CASRDRGDGYTF. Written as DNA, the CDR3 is TGTGCCAGCAGAGACAGGGGGGATGGCTACACCTTC.

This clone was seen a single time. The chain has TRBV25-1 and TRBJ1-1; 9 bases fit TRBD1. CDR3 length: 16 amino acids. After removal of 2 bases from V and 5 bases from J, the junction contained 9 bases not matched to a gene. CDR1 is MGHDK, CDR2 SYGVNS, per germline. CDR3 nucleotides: TGTGCCAGCAGTGAAAACAGGGGGCAACGGTTTACTGAAGCTTTCTTT. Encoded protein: CASSENRGQRFTEAFF.

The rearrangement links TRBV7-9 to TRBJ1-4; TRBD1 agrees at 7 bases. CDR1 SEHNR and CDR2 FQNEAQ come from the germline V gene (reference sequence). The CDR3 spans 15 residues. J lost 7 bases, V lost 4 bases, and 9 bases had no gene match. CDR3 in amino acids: CASSSTGESFEKLFF. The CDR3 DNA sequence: TGTGCCAGCAGCTCTACAGGGGAAAGTTTTGAAAAACTGTTTTTT. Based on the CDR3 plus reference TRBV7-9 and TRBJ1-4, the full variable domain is DTGVSQNPRHKITKRGQNVTFRCDPISEHNRLYWYRQTLGQGPEFLTYFQNEAQLEKSRLLSDRFSAERPKGSFSTLEIQRTEQGDSAMYLCASSSTGESFEKLFFGSGTQLSVL.

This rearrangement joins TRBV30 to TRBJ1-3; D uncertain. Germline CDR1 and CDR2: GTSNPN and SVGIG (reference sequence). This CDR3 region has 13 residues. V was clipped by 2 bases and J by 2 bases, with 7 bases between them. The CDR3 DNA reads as TGTGCCTGGAGTTTAGCGGCTGGAAACACCATATATTTT. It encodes CAWSLAAGNTIYF.

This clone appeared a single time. As DNA, the CDR3 is TGTGCCAGCAGTTCACCTAGCGGGAGGGAGTACGAGCAGTACTTC. It specifies CASSSPSGREYEQYF. V is TRBV6-5 and J is TRBJ2-7; TRBD2 agrees at 12 bases. V shed 4 bases and J 4 bases; nucleotides not matched to a gene: 5. The CDR3 covers 15 residues. Looked up from germline, CDR1 is MNHEY and CDR2 is SVGAGI.

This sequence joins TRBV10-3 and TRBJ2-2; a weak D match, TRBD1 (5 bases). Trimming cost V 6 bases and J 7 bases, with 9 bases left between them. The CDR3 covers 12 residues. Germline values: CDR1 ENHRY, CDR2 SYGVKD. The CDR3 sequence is CAISNRGGELFF. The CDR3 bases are TGTGCCATCAGCAATAGGGGCGGGGAGCTGTTTTTT.

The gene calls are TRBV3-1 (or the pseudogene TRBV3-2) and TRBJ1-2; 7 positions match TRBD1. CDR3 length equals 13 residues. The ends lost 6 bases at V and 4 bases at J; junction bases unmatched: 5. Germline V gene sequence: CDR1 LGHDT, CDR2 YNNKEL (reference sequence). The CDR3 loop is CASSTGTVYGYTF. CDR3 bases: TGTGCCAGCAGTACCGGGACAGTCTATGGCTACACCTTC.

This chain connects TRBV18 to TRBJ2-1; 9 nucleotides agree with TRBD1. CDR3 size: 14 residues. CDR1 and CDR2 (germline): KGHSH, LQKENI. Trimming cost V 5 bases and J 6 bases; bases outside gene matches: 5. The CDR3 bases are TGTGCCAGCTCAAACAGGGGGCTTGTCAATGAGCAGTTCTTC. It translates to CASSNRGLVNEQFF.

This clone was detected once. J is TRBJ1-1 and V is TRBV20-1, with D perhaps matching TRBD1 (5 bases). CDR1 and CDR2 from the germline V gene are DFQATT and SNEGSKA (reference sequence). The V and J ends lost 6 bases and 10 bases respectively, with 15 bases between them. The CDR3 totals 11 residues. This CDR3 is CSADRSKGAFF. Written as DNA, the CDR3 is TGCAGTGCCGACAGATCCAAGGGAGCTTTCTTT.

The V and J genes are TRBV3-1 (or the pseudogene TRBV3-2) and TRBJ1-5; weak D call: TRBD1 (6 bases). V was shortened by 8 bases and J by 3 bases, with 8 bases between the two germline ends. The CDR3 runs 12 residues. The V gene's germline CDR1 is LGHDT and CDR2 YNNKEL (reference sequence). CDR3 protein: CASGDNNQPQHF. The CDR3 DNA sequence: TGTGCCAGCGGGGACAACAATCAGCCCCAGCATTTT.

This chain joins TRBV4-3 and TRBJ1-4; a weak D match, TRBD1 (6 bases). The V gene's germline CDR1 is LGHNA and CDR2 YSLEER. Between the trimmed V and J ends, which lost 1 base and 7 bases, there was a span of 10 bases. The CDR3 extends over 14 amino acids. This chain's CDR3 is CASSQGRGAEKLFF. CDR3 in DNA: TGCGCCAGCAGCCAAGGGCGGGGGGCTGAAAAACTGTTTTTT.

CDR3: CASSQSRVGEQYF. Written as DNA, the CDR3 is TGTGCCAGCAGCCAGAGCAGGGTGGGGGAGCAGTACTTC. The V and J genes are TRBV14 and TRBJ2-7; D is possibly TRBD1 (5 bases). Trimming pared 3 bases from V and 7 bases from J, leaving 13 bases between. The CDR3 is 13 amino acids. Germline V gives CDR1 SGHDN, CDR2 FVKESK.

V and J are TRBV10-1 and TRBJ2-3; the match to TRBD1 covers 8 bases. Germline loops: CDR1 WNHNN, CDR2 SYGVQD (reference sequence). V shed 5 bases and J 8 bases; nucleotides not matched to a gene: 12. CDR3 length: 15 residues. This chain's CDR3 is CASSQTGQGKATQYF. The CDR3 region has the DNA TGCGCCAGCAGTCAGACAGGACAGGGTAAAGCTACGCAGTATTTT.

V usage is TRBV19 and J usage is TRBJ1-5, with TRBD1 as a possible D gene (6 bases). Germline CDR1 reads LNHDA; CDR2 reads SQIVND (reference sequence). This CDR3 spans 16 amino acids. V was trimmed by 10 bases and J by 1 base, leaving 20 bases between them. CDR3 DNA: TGTGCCACTCTGGGACATCTAGGGGCCAGCAATCAGCCCCAGCATTTT. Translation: CATLGHLGASNQPQHF.

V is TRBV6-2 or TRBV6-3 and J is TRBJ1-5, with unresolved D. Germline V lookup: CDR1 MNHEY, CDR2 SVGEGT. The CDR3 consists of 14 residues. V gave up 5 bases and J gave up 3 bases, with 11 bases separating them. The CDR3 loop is CASSPTGNNQPQHF. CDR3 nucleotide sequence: TGTGCCAGCAGTCCGACGGGAAACAATCAGCCCCAGCATTTT.

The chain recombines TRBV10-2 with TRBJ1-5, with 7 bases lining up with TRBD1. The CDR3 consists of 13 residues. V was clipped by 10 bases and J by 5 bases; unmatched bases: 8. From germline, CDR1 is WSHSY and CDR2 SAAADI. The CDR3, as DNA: TGCGCCACCTTACAGGGGTTCCATCAGCCCCAGCATTTT. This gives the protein CATLQGFHQPQHF.

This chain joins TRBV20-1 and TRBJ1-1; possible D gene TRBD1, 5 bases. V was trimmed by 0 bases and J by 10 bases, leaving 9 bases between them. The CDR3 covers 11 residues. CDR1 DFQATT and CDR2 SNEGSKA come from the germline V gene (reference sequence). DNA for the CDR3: TGCAGTGCTAGAGATTGGAGGGGAGCTTTCTTT. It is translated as CSARDWRGAFF.

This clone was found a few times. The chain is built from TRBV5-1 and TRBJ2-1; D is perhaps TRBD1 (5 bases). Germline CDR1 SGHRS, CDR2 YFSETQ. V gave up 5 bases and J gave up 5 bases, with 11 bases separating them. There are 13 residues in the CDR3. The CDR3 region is CASRAGRNNEQFF. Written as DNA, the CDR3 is TGCGCCAGCAGGGCAGGGCGCAACAATGAGCAGTTCTTC.

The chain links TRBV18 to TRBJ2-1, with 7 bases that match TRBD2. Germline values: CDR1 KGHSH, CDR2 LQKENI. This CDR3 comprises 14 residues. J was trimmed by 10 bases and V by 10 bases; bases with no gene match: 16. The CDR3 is CATIPLGGSGEQFF. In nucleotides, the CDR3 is TGTGCCACTATCCCCCTGGGAGGGAGCGGAGAGCAGTTCTTC.

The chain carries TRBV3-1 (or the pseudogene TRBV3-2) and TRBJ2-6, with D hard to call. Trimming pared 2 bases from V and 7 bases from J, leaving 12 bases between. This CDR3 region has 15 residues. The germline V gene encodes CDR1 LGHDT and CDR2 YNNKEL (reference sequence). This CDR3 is CASSQLVSVANVLTF. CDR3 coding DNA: TGTGCCAGCAGCCAACTTGTTTCGGTCGCCAACGTCCTGACTTTC.

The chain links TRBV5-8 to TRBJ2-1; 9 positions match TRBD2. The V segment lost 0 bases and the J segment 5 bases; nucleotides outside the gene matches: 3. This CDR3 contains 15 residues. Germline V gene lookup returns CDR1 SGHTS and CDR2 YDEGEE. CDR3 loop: CASSLVAGANNEQFF. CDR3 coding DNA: TGTGCCAGCAGCTTGGTAGCGGGAGCTAACAATGAGCAGTTCTTC.